This T cell receptor (beta chain) was identified during a study of beta chain features in type 1 diabetes. The CDR3 covers 15 residues. V lost 3 bases and J lost 4, with 14 bases in between. Germline CDR1 SNHLY, CDR2 FYNNEI. The isolated RNA, all of it, was reverse transcribed, so expressed TCRB transcripts were what got sequenced. TCRdb keeps only in-frame clones here, not all; method: immunoSEQ multiplex PCR. The sample holds about 260,000 clones, about 20% seen once. Study-wide results and caveats: Patients and controls would be equally affected if PCR favored shorter templates. Across all four CD4+ subsets, people with type 1 diabetes showed modestly shorter TCRB CDR3s.

Of note for this clone: What it recognizes is unknown.

The chain uses TRBV2 and TRBJ2-3; tentatively, D is TRBD2 (6 bases). The sample consisted of naive CD4+ T cells from blood. This receptor was obtained from a woman between 40 and 50 years old with type 1 diabetes. Here the CDR3 reads CASSEGGVRADTQYF. The CDR3 nucleotides read TGTGCCAGCAGTGAGGGCGGGGTTCGGGCAGATACGCAGTATTTT. Complete variable domain (other parts from reference TRBV2 and TRBJ2-3): EPEVTQTPSHQVTQMGQEVILRCVPISNHLYFYWYRQILGQKVEFLVSFYNNEISEKSEIFDDQFSVERPDGSNFTLKIRSTKLEDSAMYFCASSEGGVRADTQYFGPGTRLTVL.